The T cell receptor (beta chain) described here comes from a study of CD8 T cells in ankylosing spondylitis. Regarding the study as a whole: There was a TCR beta motif, made of 7 or 8 highly homologous variants, that appeared characteristic of ankylosing spondylitis blood. Relatively rare in peripheral blood, disease-linked clones were also CD8+. The clones that were linked to disease were reported to be significantly enriched in matched synovial fluid samples from ankylosing spondylitis patients.

This clonotype has a count of ten or more. The target antigen is unknown. Quantitative barcoded 5'-RACE was used to prepare TCR beta libraries. One entry per CDR3 protein, called by TCRdb with MiXCR from the 5' RACE reads. Among more than 95,000 distinct CDR3 sequences, about 8.6% were seen once, and the ten largest hold approximately 9.7%. Germline V gene sequence: CDR1 SGDLS, CDR2 YYNGEE. The CDR3 runs to 12 residues. The J segment lost 14 bases and the V segment lost 5 bases, leaving 8 bases of the junction unmatched. J is TRBJ2-1 and V is TRBV9, with 9 bases aligning to TRBD1. The sequence came from a male donor with ankylosing spondylitis or in good health (not recorded which). What was sequenced was blood, either unsorted or a sorted T cell fraction (not recorded which). The CDR3 coding sequence is TGTGCCAGCAGTTCTACGGGGACAGGGAAGTTCTTC. This gives the protein CASSSTGTGKFF.